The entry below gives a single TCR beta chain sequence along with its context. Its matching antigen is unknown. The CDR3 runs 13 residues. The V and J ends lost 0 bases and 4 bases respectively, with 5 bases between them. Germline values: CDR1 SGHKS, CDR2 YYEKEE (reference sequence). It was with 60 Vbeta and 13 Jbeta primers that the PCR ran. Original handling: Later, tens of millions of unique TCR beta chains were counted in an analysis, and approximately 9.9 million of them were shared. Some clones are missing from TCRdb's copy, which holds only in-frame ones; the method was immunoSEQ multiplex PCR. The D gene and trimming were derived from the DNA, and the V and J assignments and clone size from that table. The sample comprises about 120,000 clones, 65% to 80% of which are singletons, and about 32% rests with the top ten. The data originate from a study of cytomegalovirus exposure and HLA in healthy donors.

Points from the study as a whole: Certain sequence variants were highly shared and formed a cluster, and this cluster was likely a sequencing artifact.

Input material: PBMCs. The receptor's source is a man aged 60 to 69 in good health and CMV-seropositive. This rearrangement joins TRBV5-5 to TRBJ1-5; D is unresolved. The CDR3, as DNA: TGTGCCAGCAGCTTGGGTAGAAATCAGCCCCAGCATTTT. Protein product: CASSLGRNQPQHF.